The sequence of this T cell receptor beta chain was determined in a study of human T cells and chemical hapten exposure. Study context: Chiefly female patients presented with alopecia areata, totalis or universalis. Study-level results: Donors' alopecia may make their immune response differ from healthy people's. While controls formed fewer of them, expanded TCRs formed significantly more large CDR3 similarity clusters.

Germline CDR1 DFQATT, CDR2 SNEGSKA (reference sequence). With 6 bases removed from V and 5 bases from J, the gap between germline ends came to 16 bases. This CDR3 comprises 13 residues. The time point was: patch test 1, 2 weeks after DPC sensitization. Treatment here: therapeutic diphenylcyclopropenone sensitization with weekly scalp DPC. Total RNA was isolated from whole blood that had not been fractionated. TCRdb used MiXCR to reprocess the RACE reads, holding one entry per CDR3 protein. Counted here are some 180,000 distinct CDR3 sequences, around 24% occurring once; the ten biggest clones make up about 7%. The sample holds a few counts of this clonotype. No antigen is known for it.

The sequence was obtained from a woman in her 50s with alopecia areata. Some clones in this sample may be carry-over from other donors' samples. The V and J genes are TRBV20-1 and TRBJ1-1, with a tentative D call TRBD1 (5 bases). This material consisted of whole blood, taken in connection with sensitization to the hapten diphenylcyclopropenone (DPC). The CDR3 region is CSAAGVVGTEAFF. In DNA, the CDR3 is TGCAGTGCCGCGGGGGTAGTAGGAACTGAAGCTTTCTTT.